This TCR beta chain was sequenced for a study of cytomegalovirus exposure and HLA in healthy donors. General study findings and limits: A later analysis, which compared TCR beta chains of equal frequency, found the HLA-associated ones more clonally expanded. As a later analysis revealed, most CMV-associated TCR beta chains appeared HLA-restricted. Despite most TCR sequences being rare, some public TCRs occurred in many donors. Earlier analysis yielded a pattern in which most TCR beta V segments were productive about 90% or about 30% of the time.

A note on this clone: Its specificity is not known. Sequence at one end of the junction differs from germline and may be a read error.

The CDR3 runs to 16 residues. The germline V gene encodes CDR1 SSHAT and CDR2 FNYEAQ (reference sequence). 60 Vbeta and 13 Jbeta primers were used in PCR. Using immunoSEQ multiplex PCR, the repertoire was profiled, and TCRdb retains in-frame clones only, with some absent. The table lists approximately 150,000 clones, 70% to 80% of them singletons, with approximately 5.6% in the top ten. The V call is TRBV7-7, the J call TRBJ2-5; TRBD2 aligns across 14 bases. What was sequenced was PBMCs. The TCR sequence derives from a woman aged 40 to 50 in good health and CMV-seropositive. The CDR3 sequence is CASSHGLAGGGETQYF. The CDR3 nucleotides read TGTGCTAGCAGCCATGGACTAGCGGGAGGAGGAGAGACCCAGTACTTC.